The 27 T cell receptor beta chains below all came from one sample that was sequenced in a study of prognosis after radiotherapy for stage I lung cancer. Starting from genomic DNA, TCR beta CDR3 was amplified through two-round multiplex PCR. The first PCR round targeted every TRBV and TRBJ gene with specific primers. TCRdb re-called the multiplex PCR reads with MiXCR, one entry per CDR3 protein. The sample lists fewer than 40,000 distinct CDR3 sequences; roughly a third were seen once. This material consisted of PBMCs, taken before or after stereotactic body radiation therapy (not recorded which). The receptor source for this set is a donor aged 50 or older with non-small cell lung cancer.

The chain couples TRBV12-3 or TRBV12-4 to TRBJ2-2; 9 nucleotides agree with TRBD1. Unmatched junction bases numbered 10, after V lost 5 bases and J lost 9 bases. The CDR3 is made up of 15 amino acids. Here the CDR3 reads CASSRSGTGTRELFF. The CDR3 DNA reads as TGTGCCAGCAGTCGGTCCGGGACAGGGACCAGGGAGCTGTTTTTT.

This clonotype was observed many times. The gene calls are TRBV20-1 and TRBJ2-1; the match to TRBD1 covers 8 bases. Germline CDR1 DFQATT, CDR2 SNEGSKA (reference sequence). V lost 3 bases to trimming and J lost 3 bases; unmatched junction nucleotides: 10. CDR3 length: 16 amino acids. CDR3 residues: CSARATGAEFYNEQFF. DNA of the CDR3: TGCAGTGCTAGGGCGACAGGGGCTGAGTTCTACAATGAGCAGTTCTTC.

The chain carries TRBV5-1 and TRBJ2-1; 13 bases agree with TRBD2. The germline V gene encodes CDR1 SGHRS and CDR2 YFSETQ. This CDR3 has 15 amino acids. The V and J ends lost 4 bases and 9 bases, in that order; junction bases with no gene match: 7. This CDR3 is CASSRGTSGEGEQFF. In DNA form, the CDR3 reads TGCGCCAGCAGCCGGGGGACTAGCGGGGAGGGTGAGCAGTTCTTC.

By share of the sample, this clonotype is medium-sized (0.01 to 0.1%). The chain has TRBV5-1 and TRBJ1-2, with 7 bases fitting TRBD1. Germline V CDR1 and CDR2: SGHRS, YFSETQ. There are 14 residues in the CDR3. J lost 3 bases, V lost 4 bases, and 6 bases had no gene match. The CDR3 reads CASSPRTGDYGYTF. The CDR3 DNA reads TGCGCCAGCAGCCCTAGGACAGGTGACTATGGCTACACCTTC.

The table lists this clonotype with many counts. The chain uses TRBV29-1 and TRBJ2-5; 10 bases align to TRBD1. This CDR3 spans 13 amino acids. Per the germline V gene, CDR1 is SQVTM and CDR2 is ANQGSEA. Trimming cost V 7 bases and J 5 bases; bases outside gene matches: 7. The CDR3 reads CSGGQGTAETQYF. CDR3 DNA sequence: TGCAGCGGGGGACAGGGGACTGCCGAGACCCAGTACTTC.

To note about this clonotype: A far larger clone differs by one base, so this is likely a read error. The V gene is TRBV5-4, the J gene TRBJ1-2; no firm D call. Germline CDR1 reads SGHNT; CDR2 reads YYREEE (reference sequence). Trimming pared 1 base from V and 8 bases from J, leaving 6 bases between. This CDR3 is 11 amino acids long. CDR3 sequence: CASSLWYGYTF. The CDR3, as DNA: TGTGCCAGCAGCTTGTGGTACGGCTACACCTTC.

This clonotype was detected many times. CDR3 sequence: CASSPISLTGSYEQYF. CDR3 nucleotide sequence: TGTGCCAGCAGCCCAATAAGCCTAACAGGGTCCTACGAGCAGTACTTC. This rearrangement joins TRBV7-6 to TRBJ2-7, with a weak D call TRBD1 (6 bases). Germline V gene sequence: CDR1 SGHVS, CDR2 FNYEAQ. CDR3 length: 16 residues. The V end lost 5 bases, the J end lost 1 base, and 18 bases lay between the germline ends.

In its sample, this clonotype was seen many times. CDR3 loop: CASAGRTDTQYF. The DNA of the CDR3 is TGTGCCAGTGCCGGACGGACAGATACGCAGTATTTT. The chain uses TRBV11-3 and TRBJ2-3; D remains ambiguous. This CDR3 has 12 residues. V was shortened by 9 bases and J by 3 bases, with 10 bases between the two germline ends. The germline V gene encodes CDR1 SGHNT and CDR2 YENEEA.

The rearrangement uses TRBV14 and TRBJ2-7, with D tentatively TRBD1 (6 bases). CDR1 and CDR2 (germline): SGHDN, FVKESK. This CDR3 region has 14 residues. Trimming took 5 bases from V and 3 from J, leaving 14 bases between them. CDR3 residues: CASSDTGFGYEQYF. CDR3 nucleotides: TGTGCCAGCAGCGATACAGGGTTCGGCTACGAGCAGTACTTC. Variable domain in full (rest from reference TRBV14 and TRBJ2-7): EAGVTQFPSHSVIEKGQTVTLRCDPISGHDNLYWYRRVMGKEIKFLLHFVKESKQDESGMPNNRFLAERTGGTYSTLKVQPAELEDSGVYFCASSDTGFGYEQYFGPGTRLTVT.

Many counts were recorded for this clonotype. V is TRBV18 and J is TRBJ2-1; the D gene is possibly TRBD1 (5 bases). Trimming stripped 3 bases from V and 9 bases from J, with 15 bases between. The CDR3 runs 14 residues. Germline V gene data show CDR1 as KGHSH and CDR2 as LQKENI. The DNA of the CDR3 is TGTGCCAGCTCACCCGAGACAAAAAGGGGTGAGCAGTTCTTC. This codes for CASSPETKRGEQFF.

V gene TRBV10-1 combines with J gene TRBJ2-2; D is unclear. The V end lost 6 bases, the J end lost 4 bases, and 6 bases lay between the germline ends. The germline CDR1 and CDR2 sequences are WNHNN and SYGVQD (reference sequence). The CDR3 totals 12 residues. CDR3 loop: CASSSATGELFF. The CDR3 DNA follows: TGCGCCAGCAGCAGTGCCACCGGGGAGCTGTTTTTT.

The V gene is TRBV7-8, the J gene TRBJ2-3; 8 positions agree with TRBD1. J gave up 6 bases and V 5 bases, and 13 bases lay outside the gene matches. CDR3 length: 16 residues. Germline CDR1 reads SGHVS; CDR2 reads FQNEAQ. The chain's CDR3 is CASSGRGQISVDTQYF. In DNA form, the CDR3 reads TGTGCCAGCAGCGGCAGGGGGCAAATCTCCGTGGATACGCAGTATTTT.

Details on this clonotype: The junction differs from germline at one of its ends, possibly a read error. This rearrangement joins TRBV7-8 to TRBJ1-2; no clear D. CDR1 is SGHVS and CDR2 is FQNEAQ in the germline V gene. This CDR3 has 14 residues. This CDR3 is CASSLGQVNYVYTF. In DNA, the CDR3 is TGTGCCAGCAGCTTAGGTCAGGTGAACTATGTCTACACCTTC.

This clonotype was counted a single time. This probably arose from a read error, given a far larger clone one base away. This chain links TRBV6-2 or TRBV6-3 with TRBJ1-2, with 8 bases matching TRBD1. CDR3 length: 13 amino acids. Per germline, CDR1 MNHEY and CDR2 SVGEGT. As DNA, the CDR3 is TGTGCCTGCAGTGCCTCAGGGGGCCAGGGCTACACCTTC. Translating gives CACSASGGQGYTF.

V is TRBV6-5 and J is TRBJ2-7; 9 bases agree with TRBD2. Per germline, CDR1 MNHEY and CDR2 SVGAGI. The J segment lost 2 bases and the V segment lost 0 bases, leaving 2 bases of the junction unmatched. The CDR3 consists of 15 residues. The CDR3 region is CASSYSASGAYEQYF. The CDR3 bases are TGTGCCAGCAGTTACTCAGCTAGCGGGGCCTACGAGCAGTACTTC.

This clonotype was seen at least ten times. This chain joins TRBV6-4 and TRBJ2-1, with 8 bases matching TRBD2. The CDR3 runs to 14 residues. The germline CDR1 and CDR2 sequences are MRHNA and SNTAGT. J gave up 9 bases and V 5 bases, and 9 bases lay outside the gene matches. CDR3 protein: CASSYLAGNREQFF. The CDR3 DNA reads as TGTGCCAGCAGTTACCTAGCGGGCAACCGTGAGCAGTTCTTC.

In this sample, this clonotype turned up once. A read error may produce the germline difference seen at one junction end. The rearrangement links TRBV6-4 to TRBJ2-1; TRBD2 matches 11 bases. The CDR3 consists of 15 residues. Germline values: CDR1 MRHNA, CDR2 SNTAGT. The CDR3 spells CASSYRLAGYNDQFF. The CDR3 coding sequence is TGTGCCAGCAGTTACCGACTAGCGGGGTACAATGATCAGTTCTTC.

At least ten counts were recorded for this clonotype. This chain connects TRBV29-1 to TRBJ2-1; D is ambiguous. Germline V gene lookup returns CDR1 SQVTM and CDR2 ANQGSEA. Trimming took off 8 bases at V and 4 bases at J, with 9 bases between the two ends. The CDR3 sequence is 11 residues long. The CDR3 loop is CSFALYNEQFF. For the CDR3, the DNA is TGCAGCTTTGCACTGTACAATGAGCAGTTCTTC.

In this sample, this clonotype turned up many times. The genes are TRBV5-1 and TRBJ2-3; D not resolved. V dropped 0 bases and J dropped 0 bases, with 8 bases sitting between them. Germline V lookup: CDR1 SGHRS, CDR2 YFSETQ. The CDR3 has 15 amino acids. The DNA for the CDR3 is TGCGCCAGCAGCTTGGGTGGACCTAGCACAGATACGCAGTATTTT. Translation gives CASSLGGPSTDTQYF.

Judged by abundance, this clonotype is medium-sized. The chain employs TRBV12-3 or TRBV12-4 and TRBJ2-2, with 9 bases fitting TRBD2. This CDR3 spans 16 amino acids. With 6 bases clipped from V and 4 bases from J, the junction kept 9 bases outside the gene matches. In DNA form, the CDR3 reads TGTGCCAGCAGACCGGGGGCGGGAGGGGGCACCGGGGAGCTGTTTTTT. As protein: CASRPGAGGGTGELFF.

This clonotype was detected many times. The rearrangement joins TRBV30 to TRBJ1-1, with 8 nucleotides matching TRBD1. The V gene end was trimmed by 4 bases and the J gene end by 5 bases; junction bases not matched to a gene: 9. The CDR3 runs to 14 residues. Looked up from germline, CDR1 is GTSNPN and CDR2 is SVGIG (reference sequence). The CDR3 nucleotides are TGTGCCTGGAATCCTGGACAGGGAGGGACTGAAGCTTTCTTT. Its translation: CAWNPGQGGTEAFF.

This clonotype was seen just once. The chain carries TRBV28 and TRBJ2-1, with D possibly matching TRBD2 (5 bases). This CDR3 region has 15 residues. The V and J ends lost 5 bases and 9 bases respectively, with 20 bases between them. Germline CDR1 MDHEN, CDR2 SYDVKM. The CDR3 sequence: CASSGGLPVFCEQFF. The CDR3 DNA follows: TGTGCCAGCAGTGGCGGACTCCCAGTCTTTTGTGAGCAGTTCTTC.

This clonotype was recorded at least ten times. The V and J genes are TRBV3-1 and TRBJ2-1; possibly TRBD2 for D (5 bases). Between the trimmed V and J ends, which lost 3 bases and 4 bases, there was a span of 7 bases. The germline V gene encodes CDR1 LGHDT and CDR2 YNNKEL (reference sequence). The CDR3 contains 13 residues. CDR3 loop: CASSHLAYNEQFF. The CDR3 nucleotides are TGTGCCAGCAGCCATTTAGCGTACAATGAGCAGTTCTTC.

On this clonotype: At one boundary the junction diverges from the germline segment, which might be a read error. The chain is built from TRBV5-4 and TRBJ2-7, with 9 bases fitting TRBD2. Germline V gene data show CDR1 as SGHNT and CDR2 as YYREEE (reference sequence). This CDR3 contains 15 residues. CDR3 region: CDSSLFGGRVHEQYF. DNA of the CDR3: TGTGACAGCAGCTTATTCGGCGGGAGGGTCCACGAGCAGTACTTC. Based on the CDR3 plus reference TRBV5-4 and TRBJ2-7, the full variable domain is ETGVTQSPTHLIKTRGQQVTLRCSSQSGHNTVSWYQQALGQGPQFIFQYYREEENGRGNFPPRFSGLQFPNYSSELNVNALELDDSALYLCDSSLFGGRVHEQYFGPGTRLTVT.

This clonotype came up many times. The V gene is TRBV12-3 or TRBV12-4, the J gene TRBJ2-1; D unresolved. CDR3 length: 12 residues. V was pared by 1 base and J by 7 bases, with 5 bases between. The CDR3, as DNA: TGTGCCAGCAGTTTAGGGTGGAATGAGCAGTTCTTC. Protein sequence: CASSLGWNEQFF.

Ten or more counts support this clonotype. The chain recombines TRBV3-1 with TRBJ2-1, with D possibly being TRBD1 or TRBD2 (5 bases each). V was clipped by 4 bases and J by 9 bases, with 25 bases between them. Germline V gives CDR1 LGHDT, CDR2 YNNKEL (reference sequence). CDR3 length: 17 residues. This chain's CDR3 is CASSPTLGARPTVEQFF. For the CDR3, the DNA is TGTGCCAGCAGCCCGACCCTCGGGGCTAGGCCGACCGTTGAGCAGTTCTTC.

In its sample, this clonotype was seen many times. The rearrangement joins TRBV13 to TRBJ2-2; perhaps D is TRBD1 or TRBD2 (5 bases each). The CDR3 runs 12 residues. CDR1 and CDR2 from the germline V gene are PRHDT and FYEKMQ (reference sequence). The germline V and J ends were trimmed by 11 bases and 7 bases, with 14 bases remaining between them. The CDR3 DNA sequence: TGTGCCGGAGGTAGGGGCTTCGGGGAGCTGTTTTTT. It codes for CAGGRGFGELFF.